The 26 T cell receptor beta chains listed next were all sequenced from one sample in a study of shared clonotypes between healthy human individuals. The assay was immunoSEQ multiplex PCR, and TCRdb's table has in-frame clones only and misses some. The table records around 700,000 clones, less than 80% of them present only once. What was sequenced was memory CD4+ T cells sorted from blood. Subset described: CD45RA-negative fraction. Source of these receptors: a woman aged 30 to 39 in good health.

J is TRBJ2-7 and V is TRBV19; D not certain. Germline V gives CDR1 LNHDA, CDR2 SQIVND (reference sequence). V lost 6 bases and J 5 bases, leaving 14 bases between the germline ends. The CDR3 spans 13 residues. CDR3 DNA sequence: TGTGCCAGTAGGGCGAGTGGGCGTAACGAGCAGTACTTC. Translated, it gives CASRASGRNEQYF.

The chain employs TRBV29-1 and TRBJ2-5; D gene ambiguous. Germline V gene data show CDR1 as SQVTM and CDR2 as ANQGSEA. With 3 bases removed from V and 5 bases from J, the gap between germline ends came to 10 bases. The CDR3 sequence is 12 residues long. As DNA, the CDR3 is TGCAGCGTTGACGGGTTGGGGGAGACCCAGTACTTC. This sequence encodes CSVDGLGETQYF.

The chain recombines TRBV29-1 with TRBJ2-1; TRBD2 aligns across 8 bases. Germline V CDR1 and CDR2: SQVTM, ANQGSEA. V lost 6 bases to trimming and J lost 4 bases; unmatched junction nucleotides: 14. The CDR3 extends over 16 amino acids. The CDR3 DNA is TGCAGCGTCAACCTATTAGGTAGCGGGACTTACAATGAGCAGTTCTTC. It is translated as CSVNLLGSGTYNEQFF.

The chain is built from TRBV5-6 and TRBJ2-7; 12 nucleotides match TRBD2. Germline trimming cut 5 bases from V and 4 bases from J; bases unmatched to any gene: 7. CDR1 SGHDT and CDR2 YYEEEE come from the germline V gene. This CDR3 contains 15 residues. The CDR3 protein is CASSPTGLAGYEQYF. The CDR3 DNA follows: TGTGCCAGCAGTCCGACGGGACTAGCGGGTTACGAGCAGTACTTC.

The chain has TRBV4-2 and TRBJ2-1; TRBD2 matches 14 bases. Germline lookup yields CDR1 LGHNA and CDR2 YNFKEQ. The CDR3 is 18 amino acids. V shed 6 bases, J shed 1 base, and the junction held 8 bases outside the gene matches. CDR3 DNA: TGTGCCAGCAGGGCCGGGACTAGCGGGAGTTGGTCCTACAATGAGCAGTTCTTC. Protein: CASRAGTSGSWSYNEQFF.

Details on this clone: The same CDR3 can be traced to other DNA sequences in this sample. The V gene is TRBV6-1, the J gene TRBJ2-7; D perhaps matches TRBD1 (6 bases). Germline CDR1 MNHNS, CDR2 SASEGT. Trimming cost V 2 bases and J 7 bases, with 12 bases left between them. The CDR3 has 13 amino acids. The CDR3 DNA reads TGTGCCAGCAGTGAACAGGGGTTAGGAGAGCAGTACTTC. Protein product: CASSEQGLGEQYF.

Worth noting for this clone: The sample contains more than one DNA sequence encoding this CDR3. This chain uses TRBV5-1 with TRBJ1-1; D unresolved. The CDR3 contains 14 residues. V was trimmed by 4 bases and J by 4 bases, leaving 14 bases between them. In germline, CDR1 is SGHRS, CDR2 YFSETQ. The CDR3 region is CASSEGTEGTEAFF. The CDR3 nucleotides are TGCGCCAGCAGCGAGGGAACGGAGGGCACTGAAGCTTTCTTT.

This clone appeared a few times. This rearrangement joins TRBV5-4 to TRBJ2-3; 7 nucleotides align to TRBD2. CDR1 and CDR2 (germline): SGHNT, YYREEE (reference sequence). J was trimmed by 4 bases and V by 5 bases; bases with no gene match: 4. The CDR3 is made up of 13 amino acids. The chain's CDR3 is CASRAGVSDTQYF. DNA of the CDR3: TGTGCCAGCAGGGCGGGAGTCTCAGATACGCAGTATTTT.

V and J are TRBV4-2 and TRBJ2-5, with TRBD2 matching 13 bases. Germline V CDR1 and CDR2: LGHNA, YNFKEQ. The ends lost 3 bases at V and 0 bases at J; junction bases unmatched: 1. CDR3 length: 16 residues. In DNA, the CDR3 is TGTGCCAGCAGCCATGGGACTAGCGGGAACCAAGAGACCCAGTACTTC. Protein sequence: CASSHGTSGNQETQYF.

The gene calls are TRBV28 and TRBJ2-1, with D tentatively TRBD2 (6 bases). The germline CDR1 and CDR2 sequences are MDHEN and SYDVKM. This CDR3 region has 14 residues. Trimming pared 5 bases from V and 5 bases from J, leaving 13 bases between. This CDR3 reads CASSVLTSHNEQFF. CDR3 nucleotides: TGTGCCAGCAGTGTGTTGACTAGTCACAATGAGCAGTTCTTC.

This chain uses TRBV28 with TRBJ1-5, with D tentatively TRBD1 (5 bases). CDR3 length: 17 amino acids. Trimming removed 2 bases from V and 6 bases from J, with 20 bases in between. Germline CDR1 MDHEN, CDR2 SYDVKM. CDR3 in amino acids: CASSLRGLGLVGQPQHF. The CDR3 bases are TGTGCCAGCAGTTTACGAGGGTTGGGGCTGGTCGGTCAGCCCCAGCATTTT. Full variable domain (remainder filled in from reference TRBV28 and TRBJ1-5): DVKVTQSSRYLVKRTGEKVFLECVQDMDHENMFWYRQDPGLGLRLIYFSYDVKMKEKGDIPEGYSVSREKKERFSLILESASTNQTSMYLCASSLRGLGLVGQPQHFGDGTRLSIL.

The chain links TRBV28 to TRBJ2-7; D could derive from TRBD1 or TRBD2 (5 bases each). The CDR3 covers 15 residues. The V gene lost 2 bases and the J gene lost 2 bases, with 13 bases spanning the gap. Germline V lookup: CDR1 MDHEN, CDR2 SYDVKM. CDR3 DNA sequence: TGTGCCAGCAGTTTACCAGGGACCATCACCTACGAGCAGTACTTC. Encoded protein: CASSLPGTITYEQYF.

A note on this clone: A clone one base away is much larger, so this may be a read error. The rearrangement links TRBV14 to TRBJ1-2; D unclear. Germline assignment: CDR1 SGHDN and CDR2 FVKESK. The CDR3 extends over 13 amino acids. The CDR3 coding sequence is TGTGCCAACAGCCAAACAAGGAAGGACGGCTACACCTTC. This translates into CANSQTRKDGYTF.

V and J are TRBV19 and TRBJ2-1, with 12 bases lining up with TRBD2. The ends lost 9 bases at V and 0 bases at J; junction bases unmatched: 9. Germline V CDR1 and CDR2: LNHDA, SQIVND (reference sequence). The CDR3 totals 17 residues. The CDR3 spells CARGLAGSTPSYNEQFF. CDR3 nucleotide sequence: TGTGCCAGGGGACTAGCGGGCTCCACTCCCTCCTACAATGAGCAGTTCTTC. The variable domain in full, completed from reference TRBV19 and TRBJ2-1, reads DGGITQSPKYLFRKEGQNVTLSCEQNLNHDAMYWYRQDPGQGLRLIYYSQIVNDFQKGDIAEGYSVSREKKESFPLTVTSAQKNPTAFYLCARGLAGSTPSYNEQFFGPGTRLTVL.

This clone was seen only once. Here the CDR3 DNA reads TGCGCCAGCCTCGAGTGGGGTCAGGAATCCTACGAGCAGTACTTC. Its protein product is CASLEWGQESYEQYF. The genes are TRBV10-2 and TRBJ2-7; D unresolved. Trimming pared 8 bases from V and 1 base from J, leaving 18 bases between. Germline CDR1 is WSHSY and CDR2 is SAAADI. The CDR3 is made up of 15 amino acids.

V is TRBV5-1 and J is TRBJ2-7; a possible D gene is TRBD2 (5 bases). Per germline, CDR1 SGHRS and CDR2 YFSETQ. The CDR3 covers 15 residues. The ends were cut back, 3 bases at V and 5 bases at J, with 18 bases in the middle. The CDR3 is CASSSLGIAKHEQYF. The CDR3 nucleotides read TGCGCCAGCAGCTCCCTCGGGATAGCGAAGCACGAGCAGTACTTC.

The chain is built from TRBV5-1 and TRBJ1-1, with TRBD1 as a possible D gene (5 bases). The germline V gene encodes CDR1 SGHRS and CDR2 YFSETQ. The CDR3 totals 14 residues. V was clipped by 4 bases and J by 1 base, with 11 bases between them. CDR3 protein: CASSRKDKNTEAFF. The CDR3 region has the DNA TGCGCCAGCAGCAGGAAGGACAAGAACACTGAAGCTTTCTTT.

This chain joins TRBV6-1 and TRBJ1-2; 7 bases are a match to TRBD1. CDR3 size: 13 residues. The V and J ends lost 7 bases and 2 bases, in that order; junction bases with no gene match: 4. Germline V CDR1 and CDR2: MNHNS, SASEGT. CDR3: CASTPDRNYGYTF. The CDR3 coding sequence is TGTGCCAGCACCCCGGACAGGAACTATGGCTACACCTTC.

The CDR3 nucleotides read TGTGCCAGCAGCCCCACCGGGACAGGGGCGAGCGAGCAGTACTTC. Encoded protein: CASSPTGTGASEQYF. The chain joins TRBV5-5 to TRBJ2-7, with 10 bases lining up with TRBD1. Germline trimming cut 4 bases from V and 6 bases from J; bases unmatched to any gene: 10. The CDR3 consists of 15 residues. In germline, CDR1 is SGHKS, CDR2 YYEKEE (reference sequence).

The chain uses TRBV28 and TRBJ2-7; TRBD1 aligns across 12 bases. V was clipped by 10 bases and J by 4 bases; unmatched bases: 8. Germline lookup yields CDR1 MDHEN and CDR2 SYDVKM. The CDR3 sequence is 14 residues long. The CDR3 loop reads CATLGDRGLYEQYF. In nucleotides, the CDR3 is TGTGCCACCCTAGGGGACAGGGGGCTGTACGAGCAGTACTTC.

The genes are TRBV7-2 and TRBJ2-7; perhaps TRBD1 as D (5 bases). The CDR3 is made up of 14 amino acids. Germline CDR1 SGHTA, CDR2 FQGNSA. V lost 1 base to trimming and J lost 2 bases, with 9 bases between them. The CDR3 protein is CASSLVTGAYEQYF. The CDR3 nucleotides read TGTGCCAGCAGCTTAGTCACAGGAGCCTACGAGCAGTACTTC.

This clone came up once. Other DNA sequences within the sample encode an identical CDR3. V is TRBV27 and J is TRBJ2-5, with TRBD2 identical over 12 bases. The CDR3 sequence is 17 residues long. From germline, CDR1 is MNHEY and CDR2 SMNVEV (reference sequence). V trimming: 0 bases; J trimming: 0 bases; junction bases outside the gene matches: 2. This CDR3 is CASSLSGLAGYQETQYF. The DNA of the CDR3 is TGTGCCAGCAGTTTATCTGGACTAGCGGGATACCAAGAGACCCAGTACTTC.

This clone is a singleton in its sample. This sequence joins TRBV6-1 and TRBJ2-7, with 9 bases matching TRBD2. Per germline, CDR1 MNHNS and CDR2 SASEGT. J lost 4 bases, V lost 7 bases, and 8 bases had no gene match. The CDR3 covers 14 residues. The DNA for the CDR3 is TGTGCCAGCAAAAGAGAGCGGGAGGTGTACGAGCAGTACTTC. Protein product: CASKREREVYEQYF.

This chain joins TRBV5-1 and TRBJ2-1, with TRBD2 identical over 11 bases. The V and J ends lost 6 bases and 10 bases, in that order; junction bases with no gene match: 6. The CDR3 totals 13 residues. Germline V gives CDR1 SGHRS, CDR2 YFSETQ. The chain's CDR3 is CASKSTSGKEQFF. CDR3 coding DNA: TGCGCCAGCAAATCGACTAGCGGGAAGGAGCAGTTCTTC.

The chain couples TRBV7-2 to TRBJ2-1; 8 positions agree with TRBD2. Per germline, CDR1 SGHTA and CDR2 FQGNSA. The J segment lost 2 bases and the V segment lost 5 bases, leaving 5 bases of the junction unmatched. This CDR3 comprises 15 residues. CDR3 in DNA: TGTGCCAGCAGCATCAGCGGGAGCACCTACAATGAGCAGTTCTTC. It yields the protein CASSISGSTYNEQFF.

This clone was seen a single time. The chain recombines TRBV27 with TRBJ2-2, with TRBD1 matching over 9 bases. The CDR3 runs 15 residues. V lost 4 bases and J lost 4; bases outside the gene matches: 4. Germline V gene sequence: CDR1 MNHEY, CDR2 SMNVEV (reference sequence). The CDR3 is CASSSGTGSTGELFF. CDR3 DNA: TGTGCCAGCAGTTCCGGGACAGGGAGCACCGGGGAGCTGTTTTTT.